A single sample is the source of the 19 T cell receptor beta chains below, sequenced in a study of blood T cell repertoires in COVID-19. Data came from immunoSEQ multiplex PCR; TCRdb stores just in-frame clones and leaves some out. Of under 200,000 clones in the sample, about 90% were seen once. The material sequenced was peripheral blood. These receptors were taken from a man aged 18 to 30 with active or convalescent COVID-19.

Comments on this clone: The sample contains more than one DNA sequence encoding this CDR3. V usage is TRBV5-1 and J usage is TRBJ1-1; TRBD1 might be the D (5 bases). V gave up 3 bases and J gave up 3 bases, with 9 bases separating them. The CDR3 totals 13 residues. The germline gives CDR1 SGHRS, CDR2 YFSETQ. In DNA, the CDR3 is TGCGCCAGCAGCTCTCAGGGTCACACTGAAGCTTTCTTT. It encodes CASSSQGHTEAFF.

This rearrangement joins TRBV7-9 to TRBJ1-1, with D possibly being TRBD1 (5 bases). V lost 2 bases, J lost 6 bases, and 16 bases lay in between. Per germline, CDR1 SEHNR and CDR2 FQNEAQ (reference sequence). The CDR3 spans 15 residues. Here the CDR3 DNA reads TGTGCCAGCAGCTTAATCGTCCAGGGAAACCCTGAAGCTTTCTTT. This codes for CASSLIVQGNPEAFF.

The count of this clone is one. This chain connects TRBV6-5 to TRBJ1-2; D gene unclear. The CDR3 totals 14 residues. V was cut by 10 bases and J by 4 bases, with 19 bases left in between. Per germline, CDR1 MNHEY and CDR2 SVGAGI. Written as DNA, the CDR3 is TGTGCCATCAGGAAATCGGAGCAAAGCTATGGCTACACCTTC. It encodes CAIRKSEQSYGYTF.

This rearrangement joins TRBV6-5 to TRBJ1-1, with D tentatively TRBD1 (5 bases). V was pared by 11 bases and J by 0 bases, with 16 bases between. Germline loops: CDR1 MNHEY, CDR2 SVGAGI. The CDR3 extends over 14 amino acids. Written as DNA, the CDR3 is TGTGCCCTACTTAAGGGGCAGATGAACACTGAAGCTTTCTTT. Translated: CALLKGQMNTEAFF.

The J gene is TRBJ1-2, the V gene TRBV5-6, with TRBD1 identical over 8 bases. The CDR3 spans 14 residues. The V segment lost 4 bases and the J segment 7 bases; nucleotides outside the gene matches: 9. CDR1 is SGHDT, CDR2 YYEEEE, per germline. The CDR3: CASSTVQGVGGYTF. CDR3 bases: TGTGCCAGCAGCACGGTACAGGGGGTGGGTGGCTACACCTTC.

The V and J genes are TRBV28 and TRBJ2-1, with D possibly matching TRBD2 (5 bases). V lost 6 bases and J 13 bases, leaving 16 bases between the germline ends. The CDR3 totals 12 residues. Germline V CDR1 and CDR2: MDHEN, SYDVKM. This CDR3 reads CASRPGRLSQFF. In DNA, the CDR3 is TGTGCCAGCAGGCCGGGAAGGTTGTCCCAGTTCTTC.

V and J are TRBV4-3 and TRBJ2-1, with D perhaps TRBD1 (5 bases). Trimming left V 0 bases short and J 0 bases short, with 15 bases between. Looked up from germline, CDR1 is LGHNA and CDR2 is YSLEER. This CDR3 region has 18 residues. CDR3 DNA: TGCGCCAGCAGCCAAGATGGACACCGCTTCAGCTCCTACAATGAGCAGTTCTTC. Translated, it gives CASSQDGHRFSSYNEQFF.

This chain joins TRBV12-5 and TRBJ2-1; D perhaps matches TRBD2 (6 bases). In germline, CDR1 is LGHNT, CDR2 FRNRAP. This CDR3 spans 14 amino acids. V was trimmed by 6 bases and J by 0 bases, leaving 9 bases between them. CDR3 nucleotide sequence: TGTGCTAGTGGGGGGGACTTCTCCTACAATGAGCAGTTCTTC. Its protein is CASGGDFSYNEQFF.

The DNA for the CDR3 is TGCGCCAGCAGCTTGGATGGTGGCAGGGTTGCTGAGCAGTTCTTC. The encoded protein is CASSLDGGRVAEQFF. The chain recombines TRBV5-1 with TRBJ2-1, with a possible D match to TRBD1 (5 bases). V dropped 0 bases and J dropped 9 bases, with 16 bases sitting between them. Germline-derived CDR1 and CDR2 are SGHRS and YFSETQ. CDR3 length: 15 amino acids. The complete variable domain, with remaining parts taken from reference TRBV5-1 and TRBJ2-1, reads KAGVTQTPRYLIKTRGQQVTLSCSPISGHRSVSWYQQTPGQGLQFLFEYFSETQRNKGNFPGRFSGRQFSNSRSEMNVSTLELGDSALYLCASSLDGGRVAEQFFGPGTRLTVL.

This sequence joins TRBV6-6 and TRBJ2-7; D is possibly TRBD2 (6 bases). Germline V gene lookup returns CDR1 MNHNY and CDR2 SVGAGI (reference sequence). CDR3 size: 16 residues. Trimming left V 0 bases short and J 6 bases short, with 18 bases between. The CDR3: CASSYSIGTEGFEQYF. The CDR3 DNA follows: TGTGCCAGCAGTTACTCTATTGGGACGGAGGGGTTCGAGCAGTACTTC.

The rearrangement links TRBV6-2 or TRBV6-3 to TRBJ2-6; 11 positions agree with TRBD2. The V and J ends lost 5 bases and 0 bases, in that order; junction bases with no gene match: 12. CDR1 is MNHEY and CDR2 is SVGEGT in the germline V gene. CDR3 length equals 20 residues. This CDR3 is CASSLPGLAVLSSGANVLTF. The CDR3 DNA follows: TGTGCCAGCAGTCTCCCGGGACTAGCGGTATTGAGCTCTGGGGCCAACGTCCTGACTTTC.

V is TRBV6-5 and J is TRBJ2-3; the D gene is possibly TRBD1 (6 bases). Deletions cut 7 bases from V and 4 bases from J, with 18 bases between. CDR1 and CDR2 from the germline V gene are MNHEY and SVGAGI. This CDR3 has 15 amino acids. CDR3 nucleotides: TGTGCCAGCAATACCAGGCCAAACAGGGCAGATACGCAGTATTTT. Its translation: CASNTRPNRADTQYF.

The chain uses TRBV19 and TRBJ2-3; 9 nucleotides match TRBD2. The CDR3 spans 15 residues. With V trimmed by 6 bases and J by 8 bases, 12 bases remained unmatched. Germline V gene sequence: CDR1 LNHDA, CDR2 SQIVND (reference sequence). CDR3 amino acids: CASSPAAGGGGTQYF. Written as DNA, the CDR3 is TGTGCCAGTAGCCCTGCAGCGGGAGGTGGGGGTACGCAGTATTTT.

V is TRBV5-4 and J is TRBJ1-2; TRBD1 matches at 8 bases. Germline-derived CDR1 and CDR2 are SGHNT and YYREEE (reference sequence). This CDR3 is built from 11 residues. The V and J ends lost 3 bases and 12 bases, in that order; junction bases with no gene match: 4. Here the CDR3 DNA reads TGTGCCAGCAGCTCGGACAGGGTGCACACCTTC. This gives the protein CASSSDRVHTF.

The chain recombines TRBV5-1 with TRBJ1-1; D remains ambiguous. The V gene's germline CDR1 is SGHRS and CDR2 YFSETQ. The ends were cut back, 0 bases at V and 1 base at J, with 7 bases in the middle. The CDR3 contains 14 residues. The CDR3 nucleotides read TGCGCCAGCAGCTTGGAGAGAGGGAACACTGAAGCTTTCTTT. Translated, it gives CASSLERGNTEAFF. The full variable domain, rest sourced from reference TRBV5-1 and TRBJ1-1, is KAGVTQTPRYLIKTRGQQVTLSCSPISGHRSVSWYQQTPGQGLQFLFEYFSETQRNKGNFPGRFSGRQFSNSRSEMNVSTLELGDSALYLCASSLERGNTEAFFGQGTRLTVV.

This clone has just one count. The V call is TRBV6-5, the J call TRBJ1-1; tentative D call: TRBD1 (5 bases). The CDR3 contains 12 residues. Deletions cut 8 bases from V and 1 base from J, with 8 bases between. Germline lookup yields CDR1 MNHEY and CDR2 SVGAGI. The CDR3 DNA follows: TGTGCCAGCGAAACAGGGAACACTGAAGCTTTCTTT. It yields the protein CASETGNTEAFF.

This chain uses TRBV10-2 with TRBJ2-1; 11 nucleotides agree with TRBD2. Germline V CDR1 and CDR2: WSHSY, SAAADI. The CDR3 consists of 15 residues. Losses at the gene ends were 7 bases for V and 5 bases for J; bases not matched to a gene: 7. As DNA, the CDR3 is TGCGCCAGCATGGAGACTAGCGGGGCTAACAATGAGCAGTTCTTC. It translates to CASMETSGANNEQFF.

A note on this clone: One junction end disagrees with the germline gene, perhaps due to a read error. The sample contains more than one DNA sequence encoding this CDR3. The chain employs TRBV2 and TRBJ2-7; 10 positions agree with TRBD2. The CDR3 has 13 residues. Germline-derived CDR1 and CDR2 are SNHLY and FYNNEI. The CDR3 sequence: CASSASGGYEQYF. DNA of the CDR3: TGTGCCAGCAGTGCTAGCGGGGGTTACGAGCAATACTTC. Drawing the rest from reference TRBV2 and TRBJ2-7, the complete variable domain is EPEVTQTPSHQVTQMGQEVILRCVPISNHLYFYWYRQILGQKVEFLVSFYNNEISEKSEIFDDQFSVERPDGSNFTLKIRSTKLEDSAMYFCASSASGGYEQYFGPGTRLTVT.

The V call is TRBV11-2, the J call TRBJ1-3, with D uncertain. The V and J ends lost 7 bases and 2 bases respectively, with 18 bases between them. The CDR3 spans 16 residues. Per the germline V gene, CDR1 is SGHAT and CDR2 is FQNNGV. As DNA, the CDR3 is TGTGCCAGCACCTCCGTCCGGGGAAAGGCTGGAAACACCATATATTTT. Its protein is CASTSVRGKAGNTIYF.